This T cell receptor beta chain was retrieved from a study of blood T cells in healthy people across ages. General observations from the study: Estimates of diversity drawn from one million T cells were considered underestimates.

Through a sample-barcoded 5' primer and a J-beta primer mix, a second PCR was run for roughly 6 to 11 cycles. Carrying 12 random nucleotides, a template-switch adaptor labeled each individual cDNA molecule. TCRdb analysed the 5' RACE reads with MiXCR anew, one entry per CDR3 protein. This sample carries more than 650,000 distinct CDR3 sequences, about 55% of them seen once, and the ten largest clones take roughly 40%. Every donor provided 9.5 to 10 milliliters of peripheral blood. This clonotype appeared many times. Its antigen is still unknown. The sample comprised blood. The sequence was collected from a man at least 80 years old in good health.

The DNA for the CDR3 is TGTGCCAGCAGCTTGAGAGATGGAGCCTACGAGCAGTACTTC. Its translation: CASSLRDGAYEQYF. J is TRBJ2-7 and V is TRBV7-2, with D uncertain. Looked up from germline, CDR1 is SGHTA and CDR2 is FQGNSA. V lost 3 bases to trimming and J lost 2 bases, with 11 bases between them. The CDR3 contains 14 residues.